The 10 T cell receptor beta chains below all came from one sample that was sequenced in a study of CD8 T cells in Susac syndrome. When the RNA was reverse transcribed, random hexamers were used with an input of about 0.45 to 1 ug. From the immunoSEQ multiplex PCR reads, TCRdb called clonotypes with MiXCR, one entry per CDR3 protein. The data show about 140,000 distinct CDR3 sequences, with nearly 95% seen just once and around 0.29% held by the top ten. The sample was CD8+ T cells from PBMCs. The receptors stem from a human donor in good health.

V is TRBV20-1 and J is TRBJ1-1; no firm D call. This CDR3 is 12 amino acids long. The V end lost 2 bases, the J end lost 8 bases, and 12 bases lay between the germline ends. Germline V lookup: CDR1 DFQATT, CDR2 SNEGSKA (reference sequence). The DNA for the CDR3 is TGCAGTGCTAGAAATGGGATTGGGGAAGCTTTCTTT. This translates into CSARNGIGEAFF.

The chain combines TRBV24-1 with TRBJ2-2, with D hard to call. Germline V lookup: CDR1 KGHDR, CDR2 SFDVKD. The CDR3 is made up of 11 amino acids. Trimming took 8 bases from V and 6 from J, leaving 6 bases between them. In DNA form, the CDR3 reads TGTGCCACCATGGGCGCCGGGGAGCTGTTTTTT. Residues: CATMGAGELFF.

The chain carries TRBV6-2 or TRBV6-3 and TRBJ2-3; TRBD1 or TRBD2 may be the D gene (5 bases each). The CDR3 sequence is 15 residues long. Trimming removed 6 bases from V and 4 bases from J, with 17 bases in between. The germline V gene encodes CDR1 MNHEY and CDR2 SVGEGT. CDR3 protein: CASRPGTVLADTQYF. The DNA of the CDR3 is TGTGCCAGCAGACCGGGGACCGTACTTGCAGATACGCAGTATTTT.

The chain combines TRBV27 with TRBJ1-2; TRBD1 might be the D (5 bases). V was clipped by 8 bases and J by 6 bases, with 16 bases between them. The CDR3 is 13 amino acids. CDR1 is MNHEY and CDR2 is SMNVEV in the germline V gene (reference sequence). This CDR3 reads CASCPAAGDGYTF. CDR3 nucleotides: TGTGCCAGCTGCCCCGCGGCGGGGGATGGCTACACCTTC.

The chain uses TRBV12-5 and TRBJ2-5, with D possibly TRBD1 on 5 matching bases. Between the trimmed V and J ends, which lost 1 base and 1 base, there was a span of 13 bases. CDR1 is LGHNT and CDR2 is FRNRAP in the germline V gene. This CDR3 has 16 amino acids. As DNA, the CDR3 is TGTGCTAGTGGTTTGGCATCTGAGGACATCCAAGAGACCCAGTACTTC. It translates to CASGLASEDIQETQYF.

V usage is TRBV6-2 or TRBV6-3 and J usage is TRBJ1-1; 7 bases line up with TRBD1. With V trimmed by 6 bases and J by 6 bases, 4 bases remained unmatched. Germline V gene data show CDR1 as MNHEY and CDR2 as SVGEGT. The length of the CDR3 is 12 residues. The CDR3 is CASSHDRAEAFF. DNA for the CDR3: TGTGCCAGCAGCCACGACAGGGCTGAAGCTTTCTTT.

Here the CDR3 reads CASNPVTAYEQYF. The DNA of the CDR3 is TGTGCCAGCAACCCCGTGACCGCCTACGAGCAGTACTTC. The chain recombines TRBV7-9 with TRBJ2-7; D gene uncertain. With 7 bases removed from V and 2 bases from J, the gap between germline ends came to 12 bases. CDR3 size: 13 residues. Germline V gene data show CDR1 as SEHNR and CDR2 as FQNEAQ (reference sequence).

The CDR3 here is CATSDSQGTGELFF. DNA for the CDR3: TGTGCCACCAGTGATTCACAGGGGACCGGGGAGCTGTTTTTT. This sequence joins TRBV24-1 and TRBJ2-2, with 7 nucleotides matching TRBD1. The V gene end was trimmed by 2 bases and the J gene end by 5 bases; junction bases not matched to a gene: 1. The CDR3 covers 14 residues. Germline V gene lookup returns CDR1 KGHDR and CDR2 SFDVKD.

This clonotype was seen a single time. J is TRBJ2-7 and V is TRBV3-1; 7 bases line up with TRBD2. The CDR3 contains 14 residues. The J segment lost 2 bases and the V segment lost 4 bases, leaving 5 bases of the junction unmatched. The germline gives CDR1 LGHDT, CDR2 YNNKEL (reference sequence). DNA for the CDR3: TGTGCCAGCAGCCCGCGGGACTATACCTACGAGCAGTACTTC. Protein: CASSPRDYTYEQYF.

The chain combines TRBV10-3 with TRBJ2-7; possibly TRBD1 for D (6 bases). This CDR3 comprises 12 residues. Germline values: CDR1 ENHRY, CDR2 SYGVKD. V was pared by 6 bases and J by 7 bases, with 13 bases between. The CDR3 region has the DNA TGTGCCATCAGCTCAGGGGAAGAGGAGCAGTACTTC. Translating gives CAISSGEEEQYF.